These T cell receptor beta chains were read from a single sample in a study of low-dose radiotherapy and immunotherapy resistance in tumors. TCRdb reprocessed the reads with MiXCR, giving one entry per CDR3 protein. Of about 71,000 distinct CDR3 sequences detected, around a third appear once; the ten largest clones hold roughly 10%. The specimen comprised PBMCs, sampled before treatment. Receptors were obtained from a female donor with ovarian cancer. CDR3s include the opening cysteine and the closing phenylalanine or tryptophan. A D gene is named only where the DNA matches it firmly. A clone size is listed for some rows: how often the clone was seen (once, few, many), or a class if it is expanded.

few | TRBJ1-5 | NA | TRBV7-8 | CASSPTGPLVGSNQPQHF | TGTGCCAGCAGCCCCACCGGGCCCCTCGTGGGAAGCAATCAGCCCCAGCATTTT
many | TRBJ2-1 | NA | TRBV2 | CASSERGGHRNEQFF | TGTGCCAGCAGTGAAAGGGGGGGGCACCGCAATGAGCAGTTCTTC
few | TRBJ2-1 | NA | TRBV5-1 | CASSLGQVNNEQFF | TGCGCCAGCAGCTTGGGACAGGTAAACAATGAGCAGTTCTTC
many | TRBJ2-7 | TRBD1 | TRBV20-1 | CSARDTVQGAYLSYEQYF | TGCAGTGCTAGAGATACGGTCCAGGGGGCTTACCTCTCCTACGAGCAGTACTTC
NA | TRBJ2-2 | NA | TRBV11-1 | CASSFRTGVVYGTGELFFF | NA
many | TRBJ2-1 | TRBD2 | TRBV7-9 | CASSLVASGQNEQFF | TGTGCCAGCAGCTTAGTGGCTAGCGGTCAAAATGAGCAGTTCTTC
NA | TRBJ2-7 | NA | TRBV5-1 | CASYEKRAGEQYF | TGCGCCAGCTACGAAAAGCGGGCCGGGGAGCAGTACTTC
NA | TRBJ2-7 | NA | TRBV13 | CASKGSPRDSSSYEQYF | TGTGCCAGCAAAGGGAGCCCACGGGACTCCAGCTCCTACGAGCAGTACTTC
many | TRBJ2-2 | NA | TRBV27 | CASSPRGGELFF | TGTGCCAGCAGTCCTCGGGGGGGGGAGCTGTTTTTT
many | TRBJ2-2 | TRBD1 | TRBV3-1 | CASSQPFYRGRSTGELFF | TGTGCCAGCAGCCAACCATTCTACAGGGGGCGTAGCACCGGGGAGCTGTTTTTT
many | TRBJ2-7 | NA | TRBV7-2 | CASSLVAAGEYEQYF | TGTGCCAGCAGCTTAGTGGCGGCTGGAGAGTACGAGCAGTACTTC
many | TRBJ1-6 | NA | TRBV19 | CASSTGGGNNSPLHF | TGTGCCAGTAGTACTGGGGGAGGAAATAATTCACCCCTCCACTTT
many | TRBJ2-7 | NA | TRBV12-3/TRBV12-4 | CAVGSSIGYEQYF | TGTGCCGTCGGCAGCTCCATTGGCTACGAGCAGTACTTC
NA | TRBJ2-3 | NA | TRBV3-1 | CASSQFAVGVDTQYF | TGTGCCAGCAGCCAATTCGCGGTAGGGGTCGATACGCAGTATTTT
many | TRBJ1-1 | NA | TRBV19 | CASSIRDKPEAFF | TGTGCCAGTAGTATAAGGGACAAGCCTGAAGCTTTCTTT
many | TRBJ1-1 | NA | TRBV4-2 | CASSQASRRNTEAFF | TGTGCCAGCAGCCAAGCCTCCAGACGGAACACTGAAGCTTTCTTT
NA | TRBJ1-2 | NA | TRBV4-1 | CASSHDTQFNYGYTF | TGCGCCAGCAGCCACGATACACAGTTTAACTATGGCTACACCTTC
NA | TRBJ1-5 | NA | TRBV4-3 | CASSQEWGSNQPQHF | TGCGCCAGCAGCCAAGAGTGGGGGAGCAATCAGCCCCAGCATTTT
once | TRBJ2-3 | TRBD2 | TRBV28 | CASNRRLAGTDTQYF | TGTGCCAGCAATAGGAGGCTAGCGGGAACAGATACGCAGTATTTT
NA | TRBJ1-2 | NA | TRBV7-9 | CASSFPSRGDGYTF | TGTGCCAGCAGCTTCCCCAGCCGAGGGGACGGCTACACCTTC
NA | TRBJ1-2 | TRBD1 | TRBV7-9 | CAGQTGQENGYTF | TGTGCCGGCCAAACGGGACAGGAAAATGGCTACACCTTC
many | TRBJ2-3 | NA | TRBV18 | CASSPRGISEDTQYF | TGTGCCAGCTCACCGAGGGGGATCTCGGAGGATACGCAGTATTTT
many | TRBJ2-2 | TRBD1 | TRBV19 | CASSTTGGARPGELFF | TGTGCCAGTAGTACCACAGGGGGCGCTAGGCCCGGGGAGCTGTTTTTT
many | TRBJ2-1 | TRBD1 | TRBV14 | CASSRGQGAYNEQFF | TGTGCCAGCAGCCGGGGACAGGGGGCCTACAATGAGCAGTTCTTC
once | TRBJ2-1 | NA | TRBV5-4 | CASSHPGRDEQFF | TGTGCCAGCAGCCACCCTGGAAGGGATGAGCAGTTCTTC
many | TRBJ2-1 | NA | TRBV11-1 | CASSLEGAPSSYNEQFF | TGTGCCAGCAGCTTAGAAGGCGCCCCCAGCTCCTACAATGAGCAGTTCTTC
many | TRBJ1-1 | NA | TRBV19 | CASRRGQLNTEAFF | TGTGCCAGTAGGCGAGGACAGCTGAACACTGAAGCTTTCTTT
many | TRBJ2-7 | TRBD1 | TRBV11-2 | CASRNPRQGAYEQYF | TGTGCCAGCAGGAACCCACGGCAGGGGGCCTACGAGCAGTACTTC
many | TRBJ2-7 | TRBD1 | TRBV18 | CASSPQTGLYEQYF | TGTGCCAGCTCCCCCCAGACAGGGCTCTACGAGCAGTACTTC
few | TRBJ2-1 | TRBD2 | TRBV9 | CASSVLTSGSRHEQFF | TGTGCCAGCAGCGTACTTACTAGCGGGAGTAGACATGAGCAGTTCTTC
many | TRBJ2-7 | TRBD2 | TRBV20-1 | CSARSFAGDYEQYF | TGCAGTGCTAGAAGTTTTGCGGGGGACTACGAGCAGTACTTC
NA | TRBJ2-1 | TRBD2 | TRBV27 | CASSFPGLAFNEQFF | TGTGCCAGCAGTTTTCCGGGACTAGCGTTCAATGAGCAGTTCTTC
many | TRBJ1-2 | TRBD1 | TRBV4-1 | CASSQQTGGYGYTF | TGCGCCAGCAGCCAACAGACAGGGGGCTATGGCTACACCTTC
NA | TRBJ2-1 | TRBD2 | TRBV9 | CASSVGRLAGAGEQFF | TGTGCCAGCAGCGTAGGGAGGCTAGCGGGGGCCGGGGAGCAGTTCTTC
many | TRBJ2-1 | NA | TRBV30 | CAWSYRDLQFF | TGTGCCTGGAGTTACAGGGATCTTCAGTTCTTC
many | TRBJ2-2 | NA | TRBV13 | CASSLEASANTGELFF | TGTGCCAGCAGCTTGGAGGCCAGCGCGAACACCGGGGAGCTGTTTTTT
NA | TRBJ1-5 | TRBD1 | TRBV10-3 | CAIRGQGDSNQPQHF | TGTGCCATCAGGGGACAGGGAGATAGCAATCAGCCCCAGCATTTT
many | TRBJ2-3 | NA | TRBV12-3/TRBV12-4 | CASRASSTDTQYF | TGTGCCAGCAGGGCCTCTAGCACAGATACGCAGTATTTT
NA | TRBJ2-6 | TRBD1 | TRBV27 | CASRKEGASGANVLTF | TGTGCCAGCAGGAAAGAGGGGGCCTCTGGGGCCAACGTCCTGACTTTC